A selection of T cell receptor beta chains follows, all from one sample in a study of blood T cell repertoires in COVID-19. Sequenced by immunoSEQ multiplex PCR; TCRdb stores in-frame clones only, minus some. The data contain 200,000 to 300,000 clones, about 82% of them singletons. The sequenced material came from PBMCs or T cells enriched from blood (not recorded which). The receptor set was obtained from a woman in her forties or fifties with acute COVID-19. CDR3s include the opening cysteine and the closing phenylalanine or tryptophan. Size tells how often a clone was seen (once, few, many) or the class of an expanded clone, and some rows leave it out.

V: TRBV9; size: -; CDR3: CASSERGTQETQYF
V: TRBV12-3/TRBV12-4; size: few; CDR3: CASSQQGSQPQHF
V: TRBV19; size: -; CDR3: CASELFGNSGGVNYGYTF
V: TRBV9; size: -; CDR3: CASSVTSGGSNTGELFF
V: TRBV30; size: -; CDR3: CAWSPISPTNEKLFF
V: TRBV10-3; size: -; CDR3: CAISRQGNQPQHF
V: TRBV6-2/TRBV6-3; size: few; CDR3: CASTPGQAGRTEAFF
V: TRBV9; size: once; CDR3: CASSVLTGGPQETQYF
V: TRBV27; size: -; CDR3: CASSLLPGIGTEAFF
V: TRBV4-3; size: -; CDR3: CASRRGQGNSPLHF
V: TRBV7-9; size: -; CDR3: CASSLAEMNTEAFF
V: TRBV5-1; size: -; CDR3: CASSLFPTESYEQYF
V: TRBV9; size: -; CDR3: CASSAAWALNTEAFF
V: TRBV19; size: -; CDR3: CASSIAGVRSGYTF
V: TRBV4-2; size: -; CDR3: CASSQGQGSDQPQHF
V: TRBV12-5; size: -; CDR3: CASATVLGTMNTEAFF
V: TRBV9; size: -; CDR3: CASSVVASGGLAQETQYF
V: TRBV30; size: once; CDR3: CAWSSDRAEAFF
V: TRBV29-1; size: few; CDR3: CSVEGWLGRGDTQYF
V: TRBV19; size: -; CDR3: CASSIGGRSTDTQYF
V: TRBV5-1; size: -; CDR3: CASSGTSGAVYNEQFF
V: TRBV9; size: -; CDR3: CASSPDDYTEAFF
V: TRBV30; size: -; CDR3: CAWRDQGAVTEAFF
V: TRBV6-5; size: -; CDR3: CASTRSGGAGEQYF
V: TRBV9; size: -; CDR3: CASSATGVETQYF
V: TRBV6-2/TRBV6-3; size: once; CDR3: CASSSGGPGYGYTF
V: TRBV7-3; size: -; CDR3: CASSLTGAGSRGYTF
V: TRBV7-9; size: -; CDR3: CASSLASGRNTEAFF
V: TRBV9; size: once; CDR3: CASSVAGGGTEAFF
V: TRBV3-1/TRBV3-2; size: -; CDR3: CASSQGREVGYTF
V: TRBV4-3; size: -; CDR3: CASSQDLGRIYEQYF
V: TRBV6-2/TRBV6-3; size: -; CDR3: CASSYVNRAQPQHF
V: TRBV5-1; size: -; CDR3: CASSLDRDSYGYTF
V: TRBV5-6; size: -; CDR3: CASSLDYSSYNEQFF
V: TRBV27; size: -; CDR3: CASSLWLAGVETQYF
V: TRBV2; size: -; CDR3: CASSPFSPLHF